The 27 T cell receptor beta chains reported below all come from one sample, sequenced in a study of T cells in Graves' hyperthyroidism and ophthalmopathy. Template material for amplifying TCR beta CDR3 regions consisted of RNA transcripts. Primed by the HTBI set, a first-round RT-PCR was run on the TCR CDR3. TCRdb independently ran MiXCR on the multiplex PCR reads; one entry per CDR3 protein. The profile shows approximately 710,000 distinct CDR3 sequences, roughly 17% of them singletons. Sequencing was done on a sample of blood. The source is a man aged 50-59 years with Graves' hyperthyroidism.

Concerning this clonotype: The junction differs from germline at one of its ends, possibly a read error. The chain uses TRBV4-2 and TRBJ2-1; 15 bases fit TRBD2. CDR3 size: 20 residues. Germline CDR1 reads LGHNA; CDR2 reads YNFKEQ. CDR3 amino acids: CASSQDGGLAGGPAYNGQFF. The CDR3 DNA reads TGTGCCAGCAGCCAAGATGGAGGACTAGCGGGAGGGCCGGCTTACAATGGGCAGTTCTTC.

In its sample, this clonotype was seen a few times. The chain couples TRBV25-1 to TRBJ1-5; possibly TRBD1 for D (6 bases). Deletions cut 3 bases from V and 3 bases from J, with 15 bases between. Germline V lookup: CDR1 MGHDK, CDR2 SYGVNS. The CDR3 covers 16 residues. The CDR3 DNA is TGTGCCAGCAGTGATTACAGGGAAGGGAACAATCAGCCCCAGCATTTT. It specifies CASSDYREGNNQPQHF.

This clonotype was detected many times. CDR3 residues: CASSSGGPLGDTQYF. The CDR3 bases are TGCGCCAGCAGCTCGGGAGGCCCCCTCGGAGATACGCAGTATTTT. V and J are TRBV5-1 and TRBJ2-3; the match to TRBD2 covers 7 bases. Germline loops: CDR1 SGHRS, CDR2 YFSETQ. The CDR3 length is 15 residues. V lost 3 bases to trimming and J lost 5 bases; unmatched junction nucleotides: 9.

CDR3 DNA sequence: TGTGCCAGCAGTTACGGGGGGGGTTCGAACACTGAAGCTTTCTTT. Translating it yields CASSYGGGSNTEAFF. The rearrangement joins TRBV6-2 or TRBV6-3 to TRBJ1-1; tentatively, D is TRBD1 (5 bases). V dropped 2 bases and J dropped 1 base, with 11 bases sitting between them. The CDR3 totals 15 residues. Per germline, CDR1 MNHEY and CDR2 SVGEGT.

This clonotype occurred many times. The chain has TRBV30 and TRBJ1-4, with 7 bases identical to TRBD1. The CDR3 is 11 residues long. With V trimmed by 8 bases and J by 8 bases, 5 bases remained unmatched. Looked up from germline, CDR1 is GTSNPN and CDR2 is SVGIG (reference sequence). The CDR3 loop is CAGRQGEKLFF. For the CDR3, the DNA is TGTGCCGGCCGACAGGGAGAAAAACTGTTTTTT.

This clonotype has a handful of counts. V gene TRBV5-1 combines with J gene TRBJ2-7; 7 bases agree with TRBD2. V lost 4 bases, J lost 2 bases, and 6 bases stayed unmatched. Per the germline V gene, CDR1 is SGHRS and CDR2 is YFSETQ. The CDR3 spans 14 residues. CDR3 region: CASSPGTNTYEQYF. The CDR3 DNA is TGCGCCAGCAGCCCCGGGACTAACACCTACGAGCAGTACTTC. The full variable domain, rest sourced from reference TRBV5-1 and TRBJ2-7, is KAGVTQTPRYLIKTRGQQVTLSCSPISGHRSVSWYQQTPGQGLQFLFEYFSETQRNKGNFPGRFSGRQFSNSRSEMNVSTLELGDSALYLCASSPGTNTYEQYFGPGTRLTVT.

The table lists this clonotype with a few counts. V usage is TRBV5-1 and J usage is TRBJ2-5, with D possibly being TRBD1 (6 bases). V was trimmed by 5 bases and J by 2 bases, leaving 10 bases between them. The CDR3 contains 13 residues. The germline V gene has CDR1 SGHRS and CDR2 YFSETQ. The CDR3 DNA sequence: TGCGCCAGCAGAGGGACACAGCAAGAGACCCAGTACTTC. It codes for CASRGTQQETQYF.

This clonotype was counted between two and nine times. The rearrangement joins TRBV12-3 or TRBV12-4 to TRBJ1-1, with TRBD1 matching 7 bases. The CDR3 runs 14 residues. V shed 7 bases, J shed 5 bases, and the junction held 10 bases outside the gene matches. CDR3 residues: CASTPTGRRTEAFF. The CDR3 DNA follows: TGTGCCAGCACCCCGACAGGGCGGAGGACTGAAGCTTTCTTT.

At least ten counts were recorded for this clonotype. V and J are TRBV11-2 and TRBJ2-1, with 9 bases aligning to TRBD1. Germline assignment: CDR1 SGHAT and CDR2 FQNNGV. There are 14 residues in the CDR3. V trimming: 5 bases; J trimming: 9 bases; junction bases outside the gene matches: 8. This CDR3 is CASSIRDRVVEQFF. CDR3 nucleotide sequence: TGTGCCAGCAGCATCCGGGACAGGGTTGTTGAGCAGTTCTTC. Together with reference TRBV11-2 and TRBJ2-1, the CDR3 gives the full variable domain: EAGVAQSPRYKIIEKRQSVAFWCNPISGHATLYWYQQILGQGPKLLIQFQNNGVVDDSQLPKDRFSAERLKGVDSTLKIQPAKLEDSAVYLCASSIRDRVVEQFFGPGTRLTVL.

This sequence joins TRBV14 and TRBJ2-1; D is unclear. This CDR3 region has 15 residues. The ends were cut back, 0 bases at V and 11 bases at J, with 17 bases in the middle. Looked up from germline, CDR1 is SGHDN and CDR2 is FVKESK. CDR3: CASSQDQIRAVKQFF. Here the CDR3 DNA reads TGTGCCAGCAGCCAAGATCAGATAAGGGCAGTCAAGCAGTTCTTC.

There are a few counts of this clonotype. This chain connects TRBV6-5 to TRBJ1-4; D unclear. From germline, CDR1 is MNHEY and CDR2 SVGAGI. V lost 2 bases, J lost 8 bases, and 9 bases lay in between. This CDR3 is built from 13 residues. CDR3 loop: CASSYSGSEKLFF. CDR3 bases: TGTGCCAGCAGTTACAGTGGATCAGAAAAACTGTTTTTT.

The sample holds a few counts of this clonotype. The genes are TRBV28 and TRBJ1-2; 10 bases agree with TRBD1. Germline V gene sequence: CDR1 MDHEN, CDR2 SYDVKM. There are 17 residues in the CDR3. V lost 3 bases to trimming and J lost 4 bases; unmatched junction nucleotides: 11. Here the CDR3 DNA reads TGTGCCAGCAGTTTGATCCCTCCTGGACAGGGGGGCTATGGCTACACCTTC. Encoded protein: CASSLIPPGQGGYGYTF.

This clonotype was seen at least ten times. This chain connects TRBV7-3 to TRBJ2-1; 14 bases fit TRBD2. This CDR3 region has 15 residues. The germline V gene encodes CDR1 SGHTA and CDR2 FQGTGA. Losses at the gene ends were 5 bases for V and 8 bases for J; bases not matched to a gene: 5. Written as DNA, the CDR3 is TGTGCCAGCAGCCAGGGACTAGCGGGAGACTATGAGCAGTTCTTC. It translates to CASSQGLAGDYEQFF.

The chain carries TRBV28 and TRBJ1-2; possibly TRBD1 for D (5 bases). CDR3 length equals 18 residues. Germline V CDR1 and CDR2: MDHEN, SYDVKM. Trimming cost V 5 bases and J 1 base, with 23 bases left between them. The CDR3 loop reads CASSGAPTSGRVNYGYTF. Written as DNA, the CDR3 is TGTGCCAGCAGTGGGGCTCCCACCAGTGGAAGGGTTAACTATGGCTACACCTTC.

This clonotype has a count of ten or more. The rearrangement links TRBV11-2 to TRBJ2-1, with D maybe TRBD2 (5 bases). The CDR3 has 16 residues. Germline CDR1 SGHAT, CDR2 FQNNGV. The ends were cut back, 5 bases at V and 2 bases at J, with 16 bases in the middle. The CDR3 loop is CASSKEGRIPYNEQFF. In DNA form, the CDR3 reads TGTGCCAGCAGCAAAGAGGGCCGGATCCCCTACAATGAGCAGTTCTTC.

This clonotype appeared many times. V and J are TRBV7-9 and TRBJ2-5; 8 bases are shared with TRBD2. Trimming took 4 bases from V and 0 from J; bases not matched to a gene: 7. Per germline, CDR1 SEHNR and CDR2 FQNEAQ (reference sequence). The CDR3 is 16 residues long. This CDR3 reads CASSSTLAGYQETQYF. CDR3 DNA sequence: TGTGCCAGCAGCTCCACTTTAGCGGGGTACCAAGAGACCCAGTACTTC.

This clonotype was counted at least ten times. The chain recombines TRBV18 with TRBJ1-2; possible D gene TRBD1, 5 bases. CDR1 and CDR2 (germline): KGHSH, LQKENI. Trimming stripped 0 bases from V and 7 bases from J, with 12 bases between. The length of the CDR3 is 14 residues. CDR3 DNA: TGTGCCAGCTCACCACCGGGGAGGGGCACTGGCTACACCTTC. It codes for CASSPPGRGTGYTF. Full variable domain (rest looked up from reference TRBV18 and TRBJ1-2): NAGVMQNPRHLVRRRGQEARLRCSPMKGHSHVYWYRQLPEEGLKFMVYLQKENIIDESGMPKERFSAEFPKEGPSILRIQQVVRGDSAAYFCASSPPGRGTGYTFGSGTRLTVV.

At least ten counts were recorded for this clonotype. The chain links TRBV27 to TRBJ2-1; 11 bases map to TRBD1. Germline CDR1 is MNHEY and CDR2 is SMNVEV (reference sequence). Unmatched junction bases numbered 4, after V lost 2 bases and J lost 4 bases. The CDR3 has 16 amino acids. The CDR3 loop is CASSLLGTGGYNEQFF. The CDR3, as DNA: TGTGCCAGCAGTTTACTGGGGACAGGGGGATACAATGAGCAGTTCTTC.

This clonotype was picked up many times. The chain links TRBV12-3 or TRBV12-4 to TRBJ1-5; perhaps TRBD1 as D (6 bases). V was cut by 2 bases and J by 5 bases, with 19 bases left in between. This CDR3 region has 17 residues. The CDR3: CASSLSSWGAKDQPQHF. In DNA form, the CDR3 reads TGTGCCAGCAGTTTAAGTAGTTGGGGGGCTAAGGATCAGCCCCAGCATTTT.

This clonotype was counted ten times or more. The genes are TRBV27 and TRBJ1-1; D is uncertain. V was trimmed by 1 base and J by 0 bases, leaving 9 bases between them. CDR3 length equals 15 residues. Per germline, CDR1 MNHEY and CDR2 SMNVEV (reference sequence). CDR3 sequence reads: CASSLFGGMNTEAFF. The CDR3 nucleotides are TGTGCCAGCAGTTTATTCGGAGGAATGAACACTGAAGCTTTCTTT.

About this clonotype: A much larger clone lies one base from this, so it may be a read error. Because the CDR3 is missing its conserved closing phenylalanine or tryptophan, this is likely a read error. The chain carries TRBV28 and TRBJ2-7; D ambiguous. The CDR3 has 11 residues. Germline loops: CDR1 MDHEN, CDR2 SYDVKM. V was trimmed by 5 bases and J by 2 bases, leaving 4 bases between them. CDR3 region: CASSSAYEQYL. Here the CDR3 DNA reads TGTGCCAGCAGTAGCGCCTACGAGCAGTACCTC.

The V gene is TRBV6-5, the J gene TRBJ2-5; 8 positions agree with TRBD1. CDR1 and CDR2 from the germline V gene are MNHEY and SVGAGI. The V segment lost 4 bases and the J segment 0 bases; nucleotides outside the gene matches: 7. This CDR3 is built from 16 residues. The CDR3 protein is CASSSGTGLYQETQYF. CDR3 nucleotides: TGTGCCAGCAGTTCCGGGACAGGCTTGTACCAAGAGACCCAGTACTTC.

In its sample, this clonotype was seen many times. The chain joins TRBV20-1 to TRBJ2-5; 10 positions agree with TRBD2. The CDR3 is made up of 16 amino acids. Losses at the gene ends were 1 base for V and 5 bases for J; bases not matched to a gene: 10. CDR1 DFQATT and CDR2 SNEGSKA come from the germline V gene (reference sequence). The chain's CDR3 is CSARGEASGSRETQYF. Here the CDR3 DNA reads TGCAGTGCTAGAGGCGAGGCTAGCGGGAGTAGGGAGACCCAGTACTTC.

The chain couples TRBV7-9 to TRBJ2-5; 7 positions match TRBD2. The germline V gene encodes CDR1 SEHNR and CDR2 FQNEAQ (reference sequence). J lost 5 bases, V lost 5 bases, and 14 bases had no gene match. The CDR3 contains 16 residues. CDR3 residues: CASSPPAREKRETQYF. The CDR3 DNA reads TGTGCCAGCAGCCCCCCCGCGCGGGAGAAGCGGGAGACCCAGTACTTC.

This clonotype appeared many times. The chain has TRBV18 and TRBJ2-1; 9 bases are shared with TRBD2. The CDR3 is 15 amino acids. V was clipped by 8 bases and J by 1 base; unmatched bases: 6. Germline V gives CDR1 KGHSH, CDR2 LQKENI. CDR3 DNA sequence: TGTGCCAGCAGCCCGGCGGGGGGGTCCTACAATGAGCAGTTCTTC. Encoded protein: CASSPAGGSYNEQFF.

The V gene is TRBV5-5, the J gene TRBJ2-7; TRBD2 might be the D (6 bases). Trimming stripped 0 bases from V and 3 bases from J, with 13 bases between. The CDR3 has 15 amino acids. Germline CDR1 and CDR2: SGHKS and YYEKEE (reference sequence). The CDR3 DNA sequence: TGTGCCAGCAGCTTGGTTCGGGAGTTAGGCTACGAGCAGTACTTC. Translating gives CASSLVRELGYEQYF.

This clonotype was recorded many times. The chain joins TRBV7-3 to TRBJ2-3; a possible D gene is TRBD2 (6 bases). The CDR3 runs to 16 residues. Germline CDR1 is SGHTA and CDR2 is FQGTGA. The germline V and J ends were trimmed by 0 bases and 3 bases, with 13 bases remaining between them. As DNA, the CDR3 is TGTGCCAGCAGCTTAACGGGGGGACTTCCGACAGATACGCAGTATTTT. It specifies CASSLTGGLPTDTQYF.